A selection of T cell receptor beta chains follows, all from one sample in a study of shared clonotypes between healthy human individuals. Some clones are missing from TCRdb's copy, which holds only in-frame ones; the method was immunoSEQ multiplex PCR. Seen here are a few hundred thousand clones, approximately 79% observed once, and the top ten hold over 9%. Sequences were obtained from memory CD4+ T cells sorted from blood. The receptors originated from a man in his thirties or forties in good health. The CDR3 runs from the conserved cysteine through the conserved F or W. The D gene is left open where the match is weak. Only part of the rows carry a size: once, few, many, or a class if the clone is expanded.

.	TRBV10-1	TRBJ2-1	.	TGCGCCAGCAGTGAGGACCCGACATCGTACAATGAGCAGTTCTTC	CASSEDPTSYNEQFF
.	TRBV10-3	TRBJ2-2	.	TGTGCCACCTGGCCGGGCACCGGGGAGCTGTTTTTT	CATWPGTGELFF
many	TRBV20-1	TRBJ2-1	.	TGCAGCCTCCCTTGGGTATCTGGGCAGTTCTTC	CSLPWVSGQFF
.	TRBV5-1	TRBJ2-7	.	TGCGCCAGCAGCTTCGATGGACAGAACTACGAGCAGTACTTC	CASSFDGQNYEQYF
few	TRBV5-1	TRBJ2-3	TRBD2	TGCGCCAGCAGCTTGGCGGGACTACCAGATACGCAGTATTTT	CASSLAGLPDTQYF
.	TRBV5-4	TRBJ2-5	.	TGTGCCAGCAGCATCCAAGAGACCCAGTACTTC	CASSIQETQYF
.	TRBV28	TRBJ1-5	.	TGTGCCACCAATGTAGTCAATCAGCCCCAGCATTTT	CATNVVNQPQHF
.	TRBV6-1	TRBJ2-7	.	TGTGCCAGCAGTGTGGGGACAAGACCCTACGAGCAGTACTTC	CASSVGTRPYEQYF
few	TRBV7-3	TRBJ2-3	TRBD1	TGTGCCAGCAGCTCAACACGGGACAGGGGGGCAGATACGCAGTATTTT	CASSSTRDRGADTQYF
few	TRBV30	TRBJ1-3	.	TGTGCCTGGAGTCTAACAGCGTCTGGAAACACCATATATTTT	CAWSLTASGNTIYF
once	TRBV28	TRBJ2-2	TRBD1	TGTGCCAGCAGTTTGCCGGACAGGGGGCTAGTCGGGGAGCTGTTTTTT	CASSLPDRGLVGELFF
.	TRBV30	TRBJ2-5	.	TGTGCCTGGAGTGTCCGGGGAGAGACCCAGTACTTC	CAWSVRGETQYF
.	TRBV5-4	TRBJ2-3	.	TGTGCCAGCAGCCTGCCGGGATCGAGCACAGATACGCAGTATTTT	CASSLPGSSTDTQYF
.	TRBV11-2	TRBJ1-2	.	TGTGCCAGCAGCTCGCTTCGAAGAACAGGGAGCTATGGCTACACCTTC	CASSSLRRTGSYGYTF
.	TRBV2	TRBJ2-1	.	TGTGCCAGCAGTGTGGACTACCCCTACAATGAGCAGTTCTTC	CASSVDYPYNEQFF
.	TRBV15	TRBJ1-4	TRBD1	TGTGCCACCAGCAGGGCTGGACAGGCCGTGGAAAAACTGTTTTTT	CATSRAGQAVEKLFF
.	TRBV2	TRBJ2-3	TRBD2	TGTGCCAGCAGGTCCGGGACTAACCAACGGGCAGATACGCAGTATTTT	CASRSGTNQRADTQYF
.	TRBV27	TRBJ2-4	.	TGTGCCAGCAGTTTGACGAAAAACATTCAGTACTTC	CASSLTKNIQYF
.	TRBV5-1	TRBJ2-5	.	TGCGCCAGCAGCGGTGTAGGGGGGAAAGAGACCCAGTACTTC	CASSGVGGKETQYF
.	TRBV20-1	TRBJ2-1	.	TGCAGTGCCGGACTGGGGGAATACCAGTTCTTC	CSAGLGEYQFF
.	TRBV9	TRBJ2-6	.	TGTGCCAGCAGTTCCGTCTCTGGGGCCAACGTCCTGACTTTC	CASSSVSGANVLTF
.	TRBV9	TRBJ2-5	.	TGTGCCAGCAGCGTAGCGGGAGAGGGGACCCAGTACTTC	CASSVAGEGTQYF
.	TRBV11-3	TRBJ2-1	TRBD2	TGTGCCAGCAGCTTCAGGACTAGCGGGCTAAATGAGCAGTTCTTC	CASSFRTSGLNEQFF
.	TRBV10-3	TRBJ2-7	TRBD1	TGTGCCATCAGTGAAGGGGGACAGGAGAACTACGAGCAGTACTTC	CAISEGGQENYEQYF
few	TRBV5-6	TRBJ1-2	.	TGTGCCAGCAGCATCCGGACAGCTCGACCCCTATATGGCTACACCTTC	CASSIRTARPLYGYTF
.	TRBV11-2	TRBJ1-5	.	TGTGCCAGCAGTACAGGCCTGGGTCAGCCCCAGCATTTT	CASSTGLGQPQHF
.	TRBV19	TRBJ2-2	.	TGTGCCAGTTCCTCTACTTTTTCCGGGGAGCTGTTTTTT	CASSSTFSGELFF
.	TRBV13	TRBJ1-3	.	TGTGCCAGCAGCTTAGGGCCCTTGGCCAGGATCTCTGGAAACACCATATATTTT	CASSLGPLARISGNTIYF
.	TRBV29-1	TRBJ2-5	TRBD1	TGCAGCTCTAGCGACAGGGGGAAAGAGACCCAGTACTTC	CSSSDRGKETQYF
.	TRBV7-2	TRBJ2-7	.	TGTGCCAGCAGCTTAGTTGGGCTCCCCAACGGGGGTAGGCAGTACTTC	CASSLVGLPNGGRQYF
.	TRBV7-2	TRBJ2-3	.	TGTGCCAGCAGCTTAGATTCCACAGATACGCAGTATTTT	CASSLDSTDTQYF
.	TRBV28	TRBJ2-7	.	TGTGCCAGCAGGGGGGACCCCCCCGAGCAGTACTTC	CASRGDPPEQYF
.	TRBV9	TRBJ1-1	.	TGTGCCAGCAGCTCACGATCCGACACTGAAGCTTTCTTT	CASSSRSDTEAFF
few	TRBV5-6	TRBJ2-7	TRBD2	TGTGCCAGCAGCTTTTGGGAGGGGAGGAGGCTTTACGAGCAGTACTTC	CASSFWEGRRLYEQYF
.	TRBV5-6	TRBJ1-5	.	TGTGCCAGCAGCCAGAGAGTCGGCAATCAGCCCCAGCATTTT	CASSQRVGNQPQHF
.	TRBV7-7	TRBJ2-1	TRBD2	TGTGCTAGCAGCTTAGGACTAGCGGGAAACAATGAGCAGTTCTTC	CASSLGLAGNNEQFF
.	TRBV2	TRBJ2-3	TRBD1	TGTGCCAGCTCCGACAGGGCAGATACGCAGTATTTT	CASSDRADTQYF
.	TRBV9	TRBJ2-2	TRBD2	TGTGCCAGCAGCGCCACTAGCGGGAGTGGCGGGGAGCTGTTTTTT	CASSATSGSGGELFF
.	TRBV7-8	TRBJ1-1	.	TGTGCCAGCAGCCCAGGGCGGACTGAAGCTTTCTTT	CASSPGRTEAFF
few	TRBV7-2	TRBJ2-1	.	TGTGCCAGCAGCTTAGGCCAAATCTCCTACAATGAGCAGTTCTTC	CASSLGQISYNEQFF
.	TRBV9	TRBJ2-1	TRBD2	TGTGCCAGCAGCCCCCCCGAAGCGGGAGCAGGGGACTACAATGAGCAGTTCTTC	CASSPPEAGAGDYNEQFF
.	TRBV21-1	TRBJ2-2	.	TGTGCCAGCAGCGCATCCCCCCCTCCTCAACCGGGACAGAACACCGGGGAGCTGTTTTTT	CASSASPPPQPGQNTGELFF
.	TRBV14	TRBJ1-3	.	TGTGCCAGCAGCCAACCGTTGTCCCACGGTAGAGGAAACACCATATATTTT	CASSQPLSHGRGNTIYF
.	TRBV2	TRBJ2-3	TRBD2	TGTGCCAGCAGTCCGACTAGCGGGAACGCAGATACGCAGTATTTT	CASSPTSGNADTQYF
few	TRBV6-6	TRBJ2-1	.	TGTGCCAGCAGTTCGGGGACTGCCTCCTACAATGAGCAGTTCTTC	CASSSGTASYNEQFF
few	TRBV7-9	TRBJ1-3	.	TGTGCCAGCAGCTTAGCCGGACAGACTCCTGGAAACACCATATATTTT	CASSLAGQTPGNTIYF
.	TRBV2	TRBJ2-6	.	TGTGCCAGCGCGACGGGTGGGGCCAACGTCCTGACTTTC	CASATGGANVLTF
.	TRBV27	TRBJ2-7	.	TGTGCCAGCAGTTCTTTGGGGGAGCAGTACTTC	CASSSLGEQYF
.	TRBV2	TRBJ1-4	.	TGTGCCAGCAGTGCAGAACACAATGAAAAACTGTTTTTT	CASSAEHNEKLFF
.	TRBV11-3	TRBJ1-3	.	TGTGCCAGCAGCTTCACGGGGGGCAGAAACACCATATATTTT	CASSFTGGRNTIYF
.	TRBV5-1	TRBJ2-5	.	TGCGCCAGTAGAGAGGGGGAGACCCAGTACTTC	CASREGETQYF